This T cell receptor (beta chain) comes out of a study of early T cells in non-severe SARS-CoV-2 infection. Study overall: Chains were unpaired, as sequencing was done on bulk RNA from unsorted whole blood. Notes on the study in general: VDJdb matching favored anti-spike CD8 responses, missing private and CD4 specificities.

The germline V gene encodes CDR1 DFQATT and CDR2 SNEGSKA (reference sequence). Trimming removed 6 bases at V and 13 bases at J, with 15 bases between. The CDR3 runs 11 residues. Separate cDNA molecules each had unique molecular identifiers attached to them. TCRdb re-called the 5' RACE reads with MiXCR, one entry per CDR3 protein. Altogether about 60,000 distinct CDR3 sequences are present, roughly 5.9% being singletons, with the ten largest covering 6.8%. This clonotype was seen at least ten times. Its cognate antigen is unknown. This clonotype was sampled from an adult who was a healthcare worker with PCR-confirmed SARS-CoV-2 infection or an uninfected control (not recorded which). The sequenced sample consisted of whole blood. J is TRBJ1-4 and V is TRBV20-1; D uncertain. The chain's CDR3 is CSAEWELGLFF. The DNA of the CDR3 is TGCAGTGCCGAATGGGAGCTGGGACTGTTTTTT.